The rows below give T cell receptor beta chains drawn from one sample of a study of shared clonotypes between healthy human individuals. Method: immunoSEQ multiplex PCR; TCRdb's copy keeps in-frame clones and lacks some. The sample holds over 2 million clones; over 85% are singletons and the top ten take around 1.1%. The sample was naive CD8+ T cells sorted from blood. Receptors were obtained from a man younger than 30 in good health. CDR3s include the opening cysteine and the closing phenylalanine or tryptophan. The order of the fields is clone size, V gene, J gene, D gene, CDR3 protein, CDR3 DNA. D genes are given only for firm matches. The size of a clone is reported for some rows only, either as once, few or many, or as a class for expanded clones.

.	TRBV10-3	TRBJ1-2	TRBD1	CAIKNSRDRSNYGYTF	TGTGCCATCAAGAACTCCCGGGACAGGTCTAACTATGGCTACACCTTC
.	TRBV27	TRBJ2-7	TRBD1	CASAPGQGFEQYF	TGTGCCAGCGCACCGGGACAGGGCTTCGAGCAGTACTTC
.	TRBV12-5	TRBJ1-3	TRBD1	CASALRDRTIYF	TGTGCTAGTGCCTTAAGGGACAGGACGATATATTTT
.	TRBV6-5	TRBJ2-7	TRBD2	CASSYSLAGNYEQYF	TGTGCCAGCAGTTACAGTCTAGCGGGAAACTACGAGCAGTACTTC
once	TRBV19	TRBJ1-1	.	CASNGGTLLNTEAFF	TGTGCCAGTAACGGGGGGACCCTCTTGAACACTGAAGCTTTCTTT
.	TRBV28	TRBJ2-5	.	CASSFTSTQETQYF	TGTGCCAGCAGTTTCACTAGCACCCAAGAGACCCAGTACTTC
.	TRBV29-1	TRBJ2-1	.	CSVARVLGYNEQFF	TGCAGCGTCGCCCGAGTACTAGGCTACAATGAGCAGTTCTTC
.	TRBV19	TRBJ1-5	.	CASRDIFPYSNQPQHF	TGTGCCAGTAGGGACATCTTTCCCTATAGCAATCAGCCCCAGCATTTT
.	TRBV9	TRBJ1-2	.	CASSASHRDPSNYGYTF	TGTGCCAGCAGCGCCTCTCACCGGGACCCGTCTAACTATGGCTACACCTTC
.	TRBV4-1	TRBJ2-3	TRBD2	CASSPGLAETDTQYF	TGCGCCAGCAGCCCCGGACTAGCGGAAACAGATACGCAGTATTTT
.	TRBV30	TRBJ2-1	TRBD2	CAWSPRGGHNEQFF	TGTGCCTGGAGTCCTCGCGGGGGTCACAATGAGCAGTTCTTC
.	TRBV9	TRBJ2-2	TRBD1	CASSLQPGQGNTGELFF	TGTGCCAGCAGTCTTCAACCGGGACAGGGGAACACCGGGGAGCTGTTTTTT
.	TRBV15	TRBJ1-5	.	CATSRGLLGQPQHF	TGTGCCACCAGCAGAGGACTTCTCGGCCAGCCCCAGCATTTT
.	TRBV29-1	TRBJ1-1	.	CSVEGVHAEAFF	TGCAGCGTTGAAGGTGTTCACGCCGAAGCTTTCTTT
.	TRBV19	TRBJ1-2	.	CASSIDHRFDGYLYGYTF	TGTGCCAGTAGTATAGATCACCGCTTCGACGGCTACCTCTATGGCTACACCTTC
.	TRBV6-4	TRBJ2-3	TRBD1	CASSAGTGGTDTQYF	TGTGCCAGCAGTGCCGGGACAGGGGGCACAGATACGCAGTATTTT
.	TRBV19	TRBJ2-7	.	CASSLKDGSSYEQYF	TGTGCCAGTAGTCTCAAGGACGGGAGCTCCTACGAGCAGTACTTC
.	TRBV7-8	TRBJ2-7	.	CASSLEGPQGYEQYF	TGTGCCAGCAGCCTAGAGGGACCGCAAGGCTACGAGCAGTACTTC
.	TRBV4-1	TRBJ2-1	TRBD2	CASSPGPLAGVFSYNEQFF	TGCGCCAGCAGCCCGGGTCCACTAGCGGGGGTCTTCTCCTACAATGAGCAGTTCTTC
.	TRBV27	TRBJ2-7	.	CASSETLGEQYF	TGTGCCAGCAGTGAGACACTGGGGGAGCAGTACTTC
.	TRBV19	TRBJ2-2	.	CASREGWRGSTGELFF	TGTGCCAGTAGAGAAGGGTGGCGGGGTAGCACCGGGGAGCTGTTTTTT
many	TRBV30	TRBJ1-5	.	CAWSEQGNSPQHF	TGTGCCTGGAGTGAGCAGGGTAACTCGCCCCAGCATTTT
.	TRBV11-2	TRBJ2-7	.	CASSFDRAYEQYF	TGTGCCAGCAGCTTCGACAGAGCCTACGAGCAGTACTTC
once	TRBV7-9	TRBJ1-2	TRBD1	CASSYRDRGLYGYTF	TGTGCCAGCAGCTACAGGGACAGGGGGCTTTATGGCTACACCTTC
.	TRBV6-5	TRBJ2-7	.	CASSAQGYEQYF	TGTGCCAGCTCTGCCCAGGGTTACGAGCAGTACTTC
once	TRBV6-6	TRBJ2-3	.	CASSYERQLTDTQYF	TGTGCCAGCAGTTACGAGAGACAGCTCACAGATACGCAGTATTTT
.	TRBV6-5	TRBJ2-2	.	CASSGGPFNTGELFF	TGTGCCAGCAGCGGCGGACCGTTCAACACCGGGGAGCTGTTTTTT
once	TRBV30	TRBJ1-3	.	CAFRGDGNTIYF	TGTGCCTTCAGGGGAGACGGAAACACCATATATTTT
.	TRBV28	TRBJ2-5	.	CASSFRLGLETQYF	TGTGCCAGCAGTTTCCGACTAGGCTTGGAGACCCAGTACTTC
.	TRBV18	TRBJ1-2	.	CASSPGDYGYTF	TGTGCCAGCTCACCTGGGGACTATGGCTACACCTTC
.	TRBV13	TRBJ1-1	.	CASSPEGETEAFF	TGTGCCAGCAGCCCGGAGGGTGAGACTGAAGCTTTCTTT
.	TRBV7-6	TRBJ2-7	.	CASSLGTGEQYF	TGTGCCAGCAGCTTAGGGACCGGCGAGCAGTACTTC
.	TRBV13	TRBJ1-4	.	CASSGGGDLEKLFF	TGTGCCAGCAGCGGGGGAGGGGATCTTGAAAAACTGTTTTTT
.	TRBV6-1	TRBJ2-3	.	CASRDFRTDTQYF	TGTGCCAGCCGGGACTTTCGCACAGATACGCAGTATTTT
.	TRBV29-1	TRBJ2-1	TRBD2	CSVEGLAAPIDYNEQFF	TGCAGCGTTGAGGGACTAGCGGCCCCAATAGACTACAATGAGCAGTTCTTC
.	TRBV4-1	TRBJ1-2	.	CASSQEEFGQNYGYTF	TGCGCCAGCAGCCAAGAAGAGTTTGGACAGAACTATGGCTACACCTTC
.	TRBV27	TRBJ2-7	TRBD2	CASSFEGLAGVQGPYEQYF	TGTGCCAGCAGTTTTGAGGGACTAGCGGGAGTTCAGGGACCCTACGAGCAGTACTTC
.	TRBV5-1	TRBJ2-7	TRBD1	CASSPTGDYEQYF	TGCGCCAGCAGTCCGACAGGGGACTACGAGCAGTACTTC
.	TRBV14	TRBJ1-2	.	CASSQGRTANYGYTF	TGTGCCAGCAGCCAAGGGCGAACAGCTAACTATGGCTACACCTTC